This TCR beta chain comes out of a study of early T cells in non-severe SARS-CoV-2 infection. Study details: Sequenced material consisted of bulk RNA (from unsorted whole blood), and chains were unpaired. Whole-study results and caveats: A preference for anti-spike CD8 responses marked VDJdb matching, which missed private and CD4 specificities.

Researchers attached unique molecular identifiers to individual cDNA molecules. TCRdb reprocessed the 5' RACE reads via MiXCR and lists one record per CDR3 protein. The table has roughly 71,000 distinct CDR3 sequences, around 14% seen once; the top ten hold roughly 5.2%. Points on this clonotype: As yet, its antigen is unknown.

This CDR3 spans 14 amino acids. V was pared by 7 bases and J by 0 bases, with 14 bases between. CDR1 is SGDLS and CDR2 is YYNGEE in the germline V gene. Sequencing used whole blood. The sequence came from an adult who was a healthcare worker with PCR-confirmed SARS-CoV-2 infection or an uninfected control (not recorded which). The chain combines TRBV9 with TRBJ2-7; D may be TRBD1 (6 bases). CDR3 in DNA: TGTGCCAGCGGGGGCGGGTCGCTCTCCTACGAGCAGTACTTC. Its translation: CASGGGSLSYEQYF.